Listed below are T cell receptor beta chains from one sample, sequenced in a study of T cell responses to AZD1222 COVID-19 vaccine. Sequencing used immunoSEQ multiplex PCR; TCRdb keeps in-frame clones, though not all of them. The table records about 150,000 clones, 85% to 95% of them present only once. The sample consisted of peripheral blood, taken 28 days after the second AZD1222 dose. The receptors stem from an adult who received the AZD1222 COVID-19 vaccine. Each CDR3 is given with its conserved first and last residue. The D gene is left open where the match is weak. Only part of the rows carry a size: once, few, many, or a class if the clone is expanded.

>TRBD1|TRBV6-4|TRBJ2-3|few|14
TGTGCCAGCAGTGACTCACAGGGGGCAGATACGCAGTATTTT
CASSDSQGADTQYF
>-|TRBV24-1|TRBJ2-2|-|15
TGTGCCACCAGTGCGCTGAAGGGACGCACCGGGGAGCTGTTTTTT
CATSALKGRTGELFF
>-|TRBV15|TRBJ1-3|-|15
TGTGCCACCACCTTCTCGGGCTCGAGAGGAAACACCATATATTTT
CATTFSGSRGNTIYF
>TRBD2|TRBV19|TRBJ2-1|-|18
TGTGCCAGTAGTATTGGTAGCGGGGGCCGACCTATCTACAATGAGCAGTTCTTC
CASSIGSGGRPIYNEQFF
>-|TRBV10-2|TRBJ1-1|-|13
TGCGCCAGCAGTGAGTTCTTGACCCGTGCGGCTTTCTTT
CASSEFLTRAAFF
>-|TRBV4-2|TRBJ2-7|-|14
TGTGCCAGCAGCCAAGAGTACCGGGTCGGGGAGCAGTACTTC
CASSQEYRVGEQYF
>-|TRBV6-5|TRBJ1-1|-|14
TGTGCCAGCTGCCTTCAGACACCGAACACTGAAGCTTTCTTT
CASCLQTPNTEAFF
>TRBD1|TRBV7-2|TRBJ1-2|-|16
TGTGCCAGCAGCTTAGGGCCCGGACAGGGCCTCTATGGCTACACCTTC
CASSLGPGQGLYGYTF
>-|TRBV4-1|TRBJ1-2|-|13
TGCGCCAGCAGCCAAGGGACAGCCTATGGCTACACCTTC
CASSQGTAYGYTF
>-|TRBV30|TRBJ1-5|-|13
TGTGCCTGGAGTTGGGACGGCGATCAGCCCCAGCATTTT
CAWSWDGDQPQHF
>TRBD2|TRBV24-1|TRBJ2-5|-|20
TGTGCCACCAGTGATTGGGCCCCGATGGGACTAGCGGGAGCGAGGGAGACCCAGTACTTC
CATSDWAPMGLAGARETQYF
>-|TRBV3-1/TRBV3-2|TRBJ2-5|-|17
TGTGCCAGCAGCCAGAAAGGATACAGGAGATCTGGAGAGACCCAGTACTTC
CASSQKGYRRSGETQYF
>-|TRBV6-5|TRBJ1-3|few|15
TGTGCCAGCAGTTACTCCCCGGGAGGGGGAAACACCATATATTTT
CASSYSPGGGNTIYF
>TRBD1|TRBV28|TRBJ1-2|once|17
TGTGCCAGCAGTTCTAGAACTAGACAGGGAAGCAACTATGGCTACACCTTC
CASSSRTRQGSNYGYTF
>TRBD1|TRBV5-6|TRBJ1-1|once|16
TGTGCCAGCAGCCAGATCGCCTGGGACAGGATGACTGAAGCTTTCTTT
CASSQIAWDRMTEAFF
>TRBD1|TRBV24-1|TRBJ1-2|-|13
TGTGCCACCAGTTCGGGACAGGGTCATCTACAGACCTTC
CATSSGQGHLQTF
>-|TRBV2|TRBJ2-3|-|14
TGTGCCAGCGACGGGAAGGGACCTGCAGATACGCAGTATTTT
CASDGKGPADTQYF
>TRBD2|TRBV10-2|TRBJ2-5|-|13
TGCGCCAGCAAGTGGCGGGAGGGGGAGACCCAGTACTTC
CASKWREGETQYF